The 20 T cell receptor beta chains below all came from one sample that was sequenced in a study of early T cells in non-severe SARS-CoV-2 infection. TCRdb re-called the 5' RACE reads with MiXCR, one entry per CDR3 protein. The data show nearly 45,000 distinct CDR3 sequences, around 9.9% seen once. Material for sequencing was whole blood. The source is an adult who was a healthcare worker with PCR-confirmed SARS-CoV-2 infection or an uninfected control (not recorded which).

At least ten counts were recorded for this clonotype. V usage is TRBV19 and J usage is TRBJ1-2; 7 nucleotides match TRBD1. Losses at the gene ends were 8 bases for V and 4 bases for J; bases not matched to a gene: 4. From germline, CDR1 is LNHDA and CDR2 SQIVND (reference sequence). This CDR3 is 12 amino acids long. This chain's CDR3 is CASWDSFYGYTF. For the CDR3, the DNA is TGTGCCAGTTGGGACAGCTTCTATGGCTACACCTTC.

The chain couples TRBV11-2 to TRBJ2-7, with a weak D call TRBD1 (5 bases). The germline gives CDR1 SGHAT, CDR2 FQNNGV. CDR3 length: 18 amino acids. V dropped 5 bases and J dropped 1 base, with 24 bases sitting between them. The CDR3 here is CASSLTTTLADISYEQYF. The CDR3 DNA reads TGTGCCAGCAGCCTAACCACAACACTTGCGGACATTTCCTACGAGCAGTACTTC. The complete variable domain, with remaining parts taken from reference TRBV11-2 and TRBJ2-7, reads EAGVAQSPRYKIIEKRQSVAFWCNPISGHATLYWYQQILGQGPKLLIQFQNNGVVDDSQLPKDRFSAERLKGVDSTLKIQPAKLEDSAVYLCASSLTTTLADISYEQYFGPGTRLTVT.

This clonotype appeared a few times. For the CDR3, the DNA is TGTGCCAGCAGCCAAGTGGAGAAGGCCCAGTACTTC. Residues: CASSQVEKAQYF. The chain employs TRBV3-1 and TRBJ2-5; D is unclear. V was shortened by 1 base and J by 9 bases, with 9 bases between the two germline ends. The CDR3 loop spans 12 amino acids. Germline V lookup: CDR1 LGHDT, CDR2 YNNKEL (reference sequence).

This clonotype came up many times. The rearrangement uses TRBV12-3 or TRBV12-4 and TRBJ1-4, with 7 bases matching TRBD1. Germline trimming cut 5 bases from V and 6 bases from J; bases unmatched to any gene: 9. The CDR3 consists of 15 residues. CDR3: CASSHRQGGDEKLFF. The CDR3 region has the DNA TGTGCCAGCAGTCACAGACAGGGAGGGGATGAAAAACTGTTTTTT.

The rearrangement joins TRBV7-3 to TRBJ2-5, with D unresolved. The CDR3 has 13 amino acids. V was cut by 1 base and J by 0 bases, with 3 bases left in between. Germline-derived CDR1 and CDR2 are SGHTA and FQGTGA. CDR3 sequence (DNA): TGTGCCAGCAGCTTAAGTGACCAAGAGACCCAGTACTTC. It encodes CASSLSDQETQYF.

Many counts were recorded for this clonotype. CDR3: CASRRDRSNTEAFF. CDR3 nucleotide sequence: TGTGCCAGCAGACGGGACAGGTCGAACACTGAAGCTTTCTTT. V gene TRBV27 combines with J gene TRBJ1-1; 8 bases agree with TRBD1. Germline assignment: CDR1 MNHEY and CDR2 SMNVEV (reference sequence). The V gene end was trimmed by 6 bases and the J gene end by 1 base; junction bases not matched to a gene: 4. The CDR3 consists of 14 residues.

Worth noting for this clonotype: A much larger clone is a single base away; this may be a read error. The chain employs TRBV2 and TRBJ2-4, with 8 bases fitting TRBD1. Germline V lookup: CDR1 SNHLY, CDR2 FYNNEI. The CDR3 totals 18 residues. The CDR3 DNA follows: TGTGCCAGCAGTGAAAGGGGGACAGGTCGAGGGGCCAAAAACACTCAGTACTTC. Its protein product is CASSERGTGRGAKNTQYF.

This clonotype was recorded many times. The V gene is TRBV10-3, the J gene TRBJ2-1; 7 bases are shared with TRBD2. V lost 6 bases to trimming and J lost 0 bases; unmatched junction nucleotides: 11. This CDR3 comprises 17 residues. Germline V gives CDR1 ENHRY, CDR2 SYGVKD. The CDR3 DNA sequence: TGTGCCATCAGCACATTAGCTGGGGGGGGCTCCTACAATGAGCAGTTCTTC. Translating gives CAISTLAGGGSYNEQFF.

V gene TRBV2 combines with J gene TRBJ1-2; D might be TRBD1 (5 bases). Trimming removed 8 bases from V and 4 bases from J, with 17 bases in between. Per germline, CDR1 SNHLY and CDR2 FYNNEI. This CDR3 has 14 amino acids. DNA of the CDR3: TGTGCCAGCGTCCGTTCGGACACAAGCTATGGCTACACCTTC. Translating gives CASVRSDTSYGYTF. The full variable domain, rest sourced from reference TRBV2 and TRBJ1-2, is EPEVTQTPSHQVTQMGQEVILRCVPISNHLYFYWYRQILGQKVEFLVSFYNNEISEKSEIFDDQFSVERPDGSNFTLKIRSTKLEDSAMYFCASVRSDTSYGYTFGSGTRLTVV.

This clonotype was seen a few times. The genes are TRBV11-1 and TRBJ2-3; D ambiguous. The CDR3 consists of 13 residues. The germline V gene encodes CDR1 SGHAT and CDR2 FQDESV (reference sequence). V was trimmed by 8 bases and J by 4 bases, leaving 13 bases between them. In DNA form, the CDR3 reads TGTGCCAGCGGTCTCCCTGGATCAGATACGCAGTATTTT. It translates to CASGLPGSDTQYF.

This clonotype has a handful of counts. CDR3: CASSQDPRGSETQYF. The DNA of the CDR3 is TGCGCCAGCAGCCAAGATCCTCGCGGTAGCGAGACCCAGTACTTC. The genes are TRBV4-3 and TRBJ2-5; unclear D gene. Per the germline V gene, CDR1 is LGHNA and CDR2 is YSLEER. The ends were cut back, 0 bases at V and 5 bases at J, with 13 bases in the middle. The CDR3 runs to 15 residues.

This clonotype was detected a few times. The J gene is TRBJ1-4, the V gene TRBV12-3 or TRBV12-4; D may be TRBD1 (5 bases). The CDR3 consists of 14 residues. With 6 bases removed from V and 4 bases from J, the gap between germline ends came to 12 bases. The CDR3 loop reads CASSPRGGNEKLFF. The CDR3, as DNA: TGTGCCAGCAGCCCGAGGGGTGGTAATGAAAAACTGTTTTTT.

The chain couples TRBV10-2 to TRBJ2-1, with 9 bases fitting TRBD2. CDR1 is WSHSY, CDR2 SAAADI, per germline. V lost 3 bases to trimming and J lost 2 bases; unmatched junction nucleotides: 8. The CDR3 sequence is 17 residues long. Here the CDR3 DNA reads TGCGCCAGCAGTGATGTCGCGGGGGGGCACCCCTACAATGAGCAGTTCTTC. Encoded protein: CASSDVAGGHPYNEQFF.

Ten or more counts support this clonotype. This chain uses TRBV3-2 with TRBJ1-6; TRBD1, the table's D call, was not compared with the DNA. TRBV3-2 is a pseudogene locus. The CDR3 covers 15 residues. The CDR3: CASSQVDRGGSPLHF. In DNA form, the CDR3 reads TGTGCCAGCAGCCAAGTTGACAGGGGAGGTTCACCCCTCCACTTT.

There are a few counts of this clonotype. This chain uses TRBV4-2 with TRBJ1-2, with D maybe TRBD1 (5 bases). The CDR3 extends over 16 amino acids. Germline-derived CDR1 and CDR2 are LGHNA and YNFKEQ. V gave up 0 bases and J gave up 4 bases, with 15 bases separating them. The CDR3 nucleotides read TGTGCCAGCAGCCAAGAGGGGGGGTCGACAGTCTATGGCTACACCTTC. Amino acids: CASSQEGGSTVYGYTF.

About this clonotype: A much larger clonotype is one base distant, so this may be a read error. As DNA, the CDR3 is TGTGCCAGCAGCTCAATGGGGATGGGATCCGGGGAGCTGTTTTTT. This gives the protein CASSSMGMGSGELFF. The chain combines TRBV7-8 with TRBJ2-2; D is uncertain. CDR1 and CDR2 (germline): SGHVS, FQNEAQ. V was shortened by 4 bases and J by 6 bases, with 15 bases between the two germline ends. The length of the CDR3 is 15 residues.

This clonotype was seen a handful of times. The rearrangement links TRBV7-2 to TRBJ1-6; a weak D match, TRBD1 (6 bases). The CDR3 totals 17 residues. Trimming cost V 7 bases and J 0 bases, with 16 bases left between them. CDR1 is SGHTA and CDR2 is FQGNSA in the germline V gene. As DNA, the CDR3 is TGTGCCAGCACCCGGGACAATCTGAGCTCCTATAATTCACCCCTCCACTTT. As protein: CASTRDNLSSYNSPLHF.

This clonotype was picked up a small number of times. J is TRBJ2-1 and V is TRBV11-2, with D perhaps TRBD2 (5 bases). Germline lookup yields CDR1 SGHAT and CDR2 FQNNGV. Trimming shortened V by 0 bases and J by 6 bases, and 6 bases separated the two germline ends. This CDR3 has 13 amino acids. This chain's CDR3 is CASSLDTSNEQFF. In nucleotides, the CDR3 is TGTGCCAGCAGCTTAGATACTAGCAATGAGCAGTTCTTC. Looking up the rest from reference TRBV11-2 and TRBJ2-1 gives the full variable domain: EAGVAQSPRYKIIEKRQSVAFWCNPISGHATLYWYQQILGQGPKLLIQFQNNGVVDDSQLPKDRFSAERLKGVDSTLKIQPAKLEDSAVYLCASSLDTSNEQFFGPGTRLTVL.

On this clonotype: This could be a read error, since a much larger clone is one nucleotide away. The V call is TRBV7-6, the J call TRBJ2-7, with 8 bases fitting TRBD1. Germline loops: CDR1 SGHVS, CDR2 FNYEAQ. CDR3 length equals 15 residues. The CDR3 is CVSSLGQGLNLEQYF. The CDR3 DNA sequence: TGTGTCAGCAGCTTAGGACAGGGCCTTAATTTGGAGCAGTACTTC.

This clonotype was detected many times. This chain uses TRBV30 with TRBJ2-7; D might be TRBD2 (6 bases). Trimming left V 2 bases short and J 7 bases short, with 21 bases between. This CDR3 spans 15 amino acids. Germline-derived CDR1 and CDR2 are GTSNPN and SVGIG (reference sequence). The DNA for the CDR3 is TGTGCCTGGAGTCGGGGGAGCGGGCCATGGGGGGAGCAGTACTTC. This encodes CAWSRGSGPWGEQYF. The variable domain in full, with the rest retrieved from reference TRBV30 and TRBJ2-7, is SQTIHQWPATLVQPVGSPLSLECTVEGTSNPNLYWYRQAAGRGLQLLFYSVGIGQISSEVPQNLSASRPQDRQFILSSKKLLLSDSGFYLCAWSRGSGPWGEQYFGPGTRLTVT.